Listed below are T cell receptor beta chains from one sample, sequenced in a study of T-cell reconstitution after alpha-beta-depleted transplantation in children. A single record per CDR3 protein comes from TCRdb applying MiXCR to the PCR reads. The repertoire holds 500,000 to 650,000 distinct CDR3 sequences, with 11% as singletons. The starting material was PBMCs, mostly from graft donor cells, obtained 180 days after TCRalphabeta/CD19-depleted stem cell transplant. The receptors come from a female patient under 10 years old who had a stem cell transplant for aplastic anemia, so the T cells may come from the graft donor. The CDR3 runs from the conserved cysteine through the conserved F or W. D genes are given only for firm matches. Size is stated for part of the rows, as once, few or many counts, or as a class when the clone is expanded.

j_call,d_call,cdr3_length,clone_size,v_call,cdr3_nt,cdr3_aa
TRBJ2-5,-,13,few,TRBV5-6,TGTGCCAGCAGTCGGGAGATCGAGGAGACCCAGTACTTC,CASSREIEETQYF
TRBJ2-1,-,19,-,TRBV11-2,TGTGCCAGCAGCGGGATTGATTGGGAGGCCACGACTTATTACAATGAGCAGTTCTTC,CASSGIDWEATTYYNEQFF
TRBJ2-5,-,14,-,TRBV5-1,TGCGCCAGCAGCTCTCGAGGGGCGGGGGAGACCCAGTACTTC,CASSSRGAGETQYF
TRBJ2-7,-,15,-,TRBV5-1,TGCGCCAGCAGCTCTCTGGAGGGAGGATCCTACGAGCAGTACTTC,CASSSLEGGSYEQYF
TRBJ2-3,-,14,many,TRBV3-1,TGTGCCAGCAGCCAACAACCAGTCACAGATACGCAGTATTTT,CASSQQPVTDTQYF
TRBJ2-1,-,15,few,TRBV21-1,TGTGCCAGCAGCAAAGGGCGTGAGGGGTACAATGAGCAGTTCTTC,CASSKGREGYNEQFF
TRBJ2-1,-,13,few,TRBV29-1,TGCAGCGTCCCGGGACAAGTGCTGGATGAGCAGTTCTTC,CSVPGQVLDEQFF
TRBJ2-7,-,16,few,TRBV7-3,TGTGCCAGCAGCTTAAACGTAGGGGGGTGCGCGTACGAGCAGTACTTC,CASSLNVGGCAYEQYF
TRBJ2-1,-,12,few,TRBV7-2,TGTGCCAGCAGCGAGAGGGTCAGGGGTCCTAAGTTC,CASSERVRGPKF
TRBJ2-5,TRBD2,15,many,TRBV20-1,TGCAGTGCTAGGGACGGGACTAGCGTACAAGAGACCCAGTACTTC,CSARDGTSVQETQYF
TRBJ2-1,-,11,-,TRBV20-1,TGCAGTGCAAGAAGCCCGGGCCTGGAGTTCTTC,CSARSPGLEFF
TRBJ2-5,TRBD1,14,few,TRBV6-1,TGTGCCAGCATAGGGACAGGGGGCCAAGAGACCCAGTACTTC,CASIGTGGQETQYF
TRBJ2-7,-,16,-,TRBV5-1,TGCGCCAGCAGCTCCCTGGGGGGGGCTGGGTCCTACGAGCAGTACTTC,CASSSLGGAGSYEQYF
TRBJ2-2,-,14,many,TRBV7-2,TGTGCCAGCAGCTTAGCGGCAGTCACCGGGGAGCTGTTTTTT,CASSLAAVTGELFF
TRBJ1-1,-,14,-,TRBV27,TGTGCCAGCAGTTTAAAGGGGCTGAACACTGAAGCTTTCTTT,CASSLKGLNTEAFF
TRBJ1-5,-,13,many,TRBV12-3/TRBV12-4,TGTGCCAGCACCCGGGACATCCATCAGCCCCAGCATTTT,CASTRDIHQPQHF
TRBJ2-3,TRBD2,16,few,TRBV9,TGTGCCAGCAGCGTGTCTTCCGGGAGGAGCACAGATACGCAGTATTTT,CASSVSSGRSTDTQYF
TRBJ2-6,-,15,few,TRBV5-1,TGCGCCAGCAGCTTGACGGAGTCTGGGGCCAACGTCCTGACTTTC,CASSLTESGANVLTF
TRBJ1-2,-,12,few,TRBV12-3/TRBV12-4,TGTGCCAGCAGGATAGCTAGGGGGGGCTACACCTTC,CASRIARGGYTF
TRBJ2-5,TRBD1,16,few,TRBV5-5,TGTGCCAGCAGCTTACAGACAGGGGGCATAGGAAAGACCCAGTACTTC,CASSLQTGGIGKTQYF
TRBJ1-2,-,13,few,TRBV10-2,TGCGCCAGCAGTCGAACAGGGAGCTATGGCTACACCTTC,CASSRTGSYGYTF
TRBJ2-7,-,15,few,TRBV7-6,TGTGCCAGCAGCTTTAGGCCTGATAGCTCCTACGAGCAGTACTTC,CASSFRPDSSYEQYF
TRBJ2-1,-,14,few,TRBV11-3,TGTGCCAGCAGCCCCCCGGAGGGCCACAATGAGCAGTTCTTC,CASSPPEGHNEQFF
TRBJ2-1,TRBD2,15,few,TRBV27,TGTGCCAGCAACAATCCGGGACTAGCCCCCAATGAGCAGTTCTTC,CASNNPGLAPNEQFF
TRBJ2-7,-,14,few,TRBV12-3/TRBV12-4,TGTGCCAGCAGGGTGCGAACGGGATCCTACGAGCAGTACTTC,CASRVRTGSYEQYF
TRBJ2-1,TRBD1,16,-,TRBV25-1,TGTGCCAGCAGTGAAATGGGGACAGGGATCTACAATGAGCAGTTCTTC,CASSEMGTGIYNEQFF
TRBJ2-6,-,14,few,TRBV29-1,TGCAGCGTTTCTCTTATCTCTGGGGCCAACGTCCTGACTTTC,CSVSLISGANVLTF
TRBJ2-3,TRBD2,15,few,TRBV28,TGTGCCAGCAGTTCTAGCGGGAGGGCCGCAGATACGCAGTATTTT,CASSSSGRAADTQYF
TRBJ1-5,TRBD1,14,-,TRBV28,TGTGCCAGCAGTTCCGGACAGGGTCATGAGCCCCAGCATTTT,CASSSGQGHEPQHF
TRBJ2-5,-,14,many,TRBV15,TGTGCCACCAGCTGGACTACGTACCAAGAGACCCAGTACTTC,CATSWTTYQETQYF
TRBJ1-4,-,14,-,TRBV10-3,TGTGCCATCAGTGAGTCAGGGAGTAATGAAAAACTGTTTTTT,CAISESGSNEKLFF
TRBJ2-2,-,16,few,TRBV29-1,TGCAGCGTTGGGGAAAGAGGGACCCCGAACACCGGGGAGCTGTTTTTT,CSVGERGTPNTGELFF
TRBJ2-2,-,14,-,TRBV9,TGTGCCAGCAGCGTAGCCACTGGACCCGGGGAGCTGTTTTTT,CASSVATGPGELFF
TRBJ2-1,TRBD2,17,-,TRBV20-1,TGCAGTGCTAGAAGGGGAGGGACTAGCGGAGGCAACAATGAGCAGTTCTTC,CSARRGGTSGGNNEQFF
TRBJ2-1,TRBD2,15,few,TRBV28,TGTGCCAGCAGTACCCGAGGTAGCGGGAGCTATGAGCAGTTCTTC,CASSTRGSGSYEQFF
TRBJ1-5,-,14,few,TRBV27,TGTGCCAGCCAAGTGGGACTGGGGGGCCAGCCCCAGCATTTT,CASQVGLGGQPQHF
TRBJ1-5,-,14,many,TRBV4-3,TGCGCCAGCAGCCAATCCTATAGCAATCAGCCCCAGCATTTT,CASSQSYSNQPQHF
TRBJ2-3,-,14,few,TRBV7-8,TGTGCCAGCAGCTTAGCGGGGATCTCGGATACGCAGTATTTT,CASSLAGISDTQYF
TRBJ2-7,-,16,many,TRBV20-1,TGCAGTGCTAGAGAACCAGGACCAGCAAGCTCCTACGAGCAGTACTTC,CSAREPGPASSYEQYF
TRBJ2-1,-,14,-,TRBV29-1,TGCAGCGTTTTCGGCAGGGGAAACTACAATGAGCAGTTCTTC,CSVFGRGNYNEQFF
TRBJ1-4,TRBD1,15,few,TRBV12-3/TRBV12-4,TGTGCCAGCAGTTCGTGGGACAGGGGGCCTGAAAAACTGTTTTTT,CASSSWDRGPEKLFF
TRBJ1-1,-,17,-,TRBV20-1,TGCAGTGCTAGAAGACCGTTACTTGAGGTAGGGAGCACTGAAGCTTTCTTT,CSARRPLLEVGSTEAFF
TRBJ1-1,-,15,-,TRBV29-1,TGCAGCGCAACGGAAATGGGCAGGACGAACACTGAAGCTTTCTTT,CSATEMGRTNTEAFF
TRBJ1-4,-,15,-,TRBV12-3/TRBV12-4,TGTGCCAGCAGTGCCCGGCCTCACCTGAATGAAAAACTGTTTTTT,CASSARPHLNEKLFF
TRBJ1-1,-,13,-,TRBV20-1,TGCAGTGCTAGAGCTGGCGCAGGGCGTGAAGCTTTCTTT,CSARAGAGREAFF
TRBJ2-6,-,18,-,TRBV9,TGTGCCAGCAGCGCCACCGGGACGGGCCCCTCTGGGGCCAACGTCCTGACTTTC,CASSATGTGPSGANVLTF
TRBJ2-3,TRBD2,15,-,TRBV2,TGTGCCAGCAGTGAAGGCGGGAGGGCCAGAGATACGCAGTATTTT,CASSEGGRARDTQYF
TRBJ2-4,-,16,-,TRBV20-1,TGCAGTGCTAGGAGGGGGGCCAGGGGAACCAAAAACATTCAGTACTTC,CSARRGARGTKNIQYF
TRBJ2-1,TRBD2,18,few,TRBV6-2/TRBV6-3,TGTGCCAGCAGCCACACCACCAGACTAGCGGGCCGCCCCACTGAGCAGTTCTTC,CASSHTTRLAGRPTEQFF
TRBJ2-1,TRBD2,16,once,TRBV29-1,TGCAGCGCCCCCTCCTCAACTAGCGGGAGTCGAAATGAGCAGTTCTTC,CSAPSSTSGSRNEQFF